The T cell receptor (beta chain) described here comes from a study of blood T cell repertoires in COVID-19. For the study at large: The United States, Italy and Spain supplied acute and convalescent COVID-19 samples. T cells, B-cell-depleted T cells, or PBMCs supplied cDNA or gDNA.

Clones were read by immunoSEQ multiplex PCR, and TCRdb kept only the in-frame ones, dropping some. Among fewer than 75,000 clones listed, roughly 88% were seen once. From germline, CDR1 is SGHVS and CDR2 FQNEAQ. CDR3 length equals 13 residues. V was trimmed by 1 base and J by 11 bases, leaving 12 bases between them. In its sample, this clone was seen once. The sequence was obtained from a man between 65 and 85 years old with acute or convalescent COVID-19. Source material: peripheral blood. J is TRBJ2-1 and V is TRBV7-8; D not certain. CDR3: CASSLGRVSKQFF. The CDR3 nucleotides are TGTGCCAGCAGCTTAGGCCGGGTTTCGAAGCAGTTCTTC. The complete variable domain, with remaining parts taken from reference TRBV7-8 and TRBJ2-1, reads GAGVSQSPRYKVAKRGQDVALRCDPISGHVSLFWYQQALGQGPEFLTYFQNEAQLDKSGLPSDRFFAERPEGSVSTLKIQRTQQEDSAVYLCASSLGRVSKQFFGPGTRLTVL.